The next 14 T cell receptor beta chains were all read from a single sample in a study of blood T cell repertoires in COVID-19. Clones were sequenced by immunoSEQ multiplex PCR, and TCRdb holds only the in-frame ones, with some missing. This sample carries around 300,000 clones, more than 75% of them seen once, and the ten largest clones take 2% to 2.5%. Sequencing was carried out using PBMCs or T cells enriched from blood (not recorded which). The receptor set was obtained from a woman in her fifties or sixties in a cohort exposed to, infected with or recovered from COVID-19 (not recorded which).

The chain combines TRBV3-1 (or the pseudogene TRBV3-2) with TRBJ1-1; D possibly corresponds to TRBD1 (6 bases). Deletions cut 4 bases from V and 1 base from J, with 16 bases between. Germline CDR1 LGHDT, CDR2 YNNKEL (reference sequence). The CDR3 runs to 16 residues. In nucleotides, the CDR3 is TGTGCCAGCAGCCGAGGTATCACAGGGACGAACACTGAAGCTTTCTTT. It yields the protein CASSRGITGTNTEAFF.

DNA for the CDR3: TGTGCCAGTAGTATAGGGACTAGCGGGAGCGCAGATACGCAGTATTTT. Its protein product is CASSIGTSGSADTQYF. The rearrangement joins TRBV19 to TRBJ2-3; 13 bases fit TRBD2. Germline CDR1 is LNHDA and CDR2 is SQIVND (reference sequence). The CDR3 totals 16 residues. V lost 1 base and J lost 4; bases outside the gene matches: 2.

The genes are TRBV5-6 and TRBJ1-2; 11 bases align to TRBD1. Germline V lookup: CDR1 SGHDT, CDR2 YYEEEE. The CDR3 is 15 amino acids. The junction had 6 bases not matched to a gene; V was cut back by 1 base and J by 7 bases. CDR3 sequence (DNA): TGTGCCAGCAGCTTGCGCGGACAGGGGGCGCGTGGCTACACCTTC. It yields the protein CASSLRGQGARGYTF.

The chain is built from TRBV27 and TRBJ1-4; 7 bases match TRBD1. The junction had 7 bases not matched to a gene; V was cut back by 5 bases and J by 4 bases. The CDR3 spans 15 residues. CDR1 is MNHEY, CDR2 SMNVEV, per germline (reference sequence). The CDR3 reads CASSPLTGINEKLFF. DNA of the CDR3: TGTGCCAGCAGTCCCCTGACAGGGATTAATGAAAAACTGTTTTTT.

In this sample, this clone turned up a few times. The V and J genes are TRBV4-2 and TRBJ2-7, with 14 bases matching TRBD2. The V gene end was trimmed by 0 bases and the J gene end by 4 bases; junction bases not matched to a gene: 2. CDR1 and CDR2 (germline): LGHNA, YNFKEQ. The CDR3 is 16 amino acids. CDR3 protein: CASSQDGTSGGYEQYF. The CDR3, as DNA: TGTGCCAGCAGCCAAGATGGGACTAGCGGGGGATACGAGCAGTACTTC.

The chain is built from TRBV9 and TRBJ2-5; D may be TRBD2 (6 bases). Germline CDR1 and CDR2: SGDLS and YYNGEE. V lost 0 bases and J lost 2, with 17 bases in between. The CDR3 sequence is 17 residues long. Here the CDR3 DNA reads TGTGCCAGCAGCGTAGTCGGGGGAAGGCTGGGGCAAGAGACCCAGTACTTC. Protein sequence: CASSVVGGRLGQETQYF.

As DNA, the CDR3 is TGTGCCAGCAGTTTAAAAGGGGGTGGTCAGCCCCAGCATTTT. The encoded protein is CASSLKGGGQPQHF. This chain uses TRBV27 with TRBJ1-5; D may be TRBD1 (6 bases). The CDR3 totals 14 residues. The germline V gene encodes CDR1 MNHEY and CDR2 SMNVEV (reference sequence). V dropped 2 bases and J dropped 6 bases, with 11 bases sitting between them.

This chain uses TRBV28 with TRBJ2-7; no clear D gene. This CDR3 contains 10 residues. Germline CDR1 is MDHEN and CDR2 is SYDVKM. The germline V and J ends were trimmed by 8 bases and 3 bases, with 5 bases remaining between them. Here the CDR3 DNA reads TGTGCCAGCGGGCTCTACGAGCAGTACTTC. It translates to CASGLYEQYF.

V and J are TRBV5-6 and TRBJ2-1; TRBD2 might be the D (5 bases). Germline V gene lookup returns CDR1 SGHDT and CDR2 YYEEEE. Trimming left V 1 base short and J 10 bases short, with 12 bases between. The CDR3 covers 13 residues. The CDR3 sequence is CASSLKTKAEQFF. The CDR3 DNA is TGTGCCAGCAGCTTGAAGACTAAGGCGGAGCAGTTCTTC.

This clone was recorded only once. The chain couples TRBV5-1 to TRBJ1-1; D is uncertain. V was cut by 0 bases and J by 0 bases, with 18 bases left in between. CDR3 length equals 18 residues. The V gene's germline CDR1 is SGHRS and CDR2 YFSETQ. Written as DNA, the CDR3 is TGCGCCAGCAGCTTGGAATTAGGCGGAATTTACATGAACACTGAAGCTTTCTTT. Encoded protein: CASSLELGGIYMNTEAFF.

This chain joins TRBV7-2 and TRBJ2-5, with TRBD2 matching 7 bases. CDR1 is SGHTA and CDR2 is FQGNSA in the germline V gene. J lost 5 bases, V lost 5 bases, and 14 bases had no gene match. The CDR3 totals 16 residues. The CDR3 is CASSPRSSGIVETQYF. In DNA form, the CDR3 reads TGTGCCAGCAGCCCCCGAAGCAGCGGGATAGTGGAGACCCAGTACTTC.

The rearrangement uses TRBV9 and TRBJ2-1, with 15 bases lining up with TRBD2. This CDR3 is built from 15 residues. The germline V gene has CDR1 SGDLS and CDR2 YYNGEE. Trimming took 3 bases from V and 7 from J; bases not matched to a gene: 2. In DNA, the CDR3 is TGTGCCAGCAGCGGGACTAGCGGGAGGGTGAATGAGCAGTTCTTC. Translated, it gives CASSGTSGRVNEQFF.

This clone has only one observation. This chain uses TRBV12-3 or TRBV12-4 with TRBJ1-2; D ambiguous. Trimming removed 4 bases from V and 7 bases from J, with 7 bases in between. This CDR3 spans 11 amino acids. This CDR3 reads CASSSSSGYTF. As DNA, the CDR3 is TGTGCCAGCAGTTCCTCGAGTGGCTACACCTTC.

The chain combines TRBV7-9 with TRBJ2-1; 14 nucleotides agree with TRBD2. The length of the CDR3 is 16 residues. After removal of 5 bases from V and 10 bases from J, the junction contained 10 bases not matched to a gene. Germline lookup yields CDR1 SEHNR and CDR2 FQNEAQ (reference sequence). CDR3 region: CASSDGTSGRGKEQFF. CDR3 in DNA: TGTGCCAGCAGCGACGGGACTAGCGGGAGAGGGAAGGAGCAGTTCTTC.